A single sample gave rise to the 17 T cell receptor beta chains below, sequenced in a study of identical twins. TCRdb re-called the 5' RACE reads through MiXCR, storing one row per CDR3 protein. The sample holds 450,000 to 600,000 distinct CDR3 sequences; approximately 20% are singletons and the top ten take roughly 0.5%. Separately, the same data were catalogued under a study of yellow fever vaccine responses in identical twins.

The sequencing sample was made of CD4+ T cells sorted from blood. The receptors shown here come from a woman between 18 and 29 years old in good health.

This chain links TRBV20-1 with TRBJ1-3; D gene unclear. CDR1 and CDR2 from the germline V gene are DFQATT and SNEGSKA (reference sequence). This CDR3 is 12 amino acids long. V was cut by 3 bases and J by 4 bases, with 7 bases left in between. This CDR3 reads CSARPSGNTIYF. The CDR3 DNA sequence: TGCAGTGCTAGGCCCTCCGGAAACACCATATATTTT.

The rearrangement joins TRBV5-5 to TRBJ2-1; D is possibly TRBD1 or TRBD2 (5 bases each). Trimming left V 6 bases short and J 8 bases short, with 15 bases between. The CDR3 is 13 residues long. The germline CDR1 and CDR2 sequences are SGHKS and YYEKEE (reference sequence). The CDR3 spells CASINGMGDEQFF. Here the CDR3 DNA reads TGTGCCAGCATCAACGGGATGGGGGATGAGCAGTTCTTC.

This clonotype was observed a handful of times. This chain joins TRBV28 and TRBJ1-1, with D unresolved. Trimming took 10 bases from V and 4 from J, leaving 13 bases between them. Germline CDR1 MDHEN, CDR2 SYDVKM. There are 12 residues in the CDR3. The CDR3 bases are TGTGCCACCGGCCGGTGGGCCACTGAAGCTTTCTTT. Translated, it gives CATGRWATEAFF.

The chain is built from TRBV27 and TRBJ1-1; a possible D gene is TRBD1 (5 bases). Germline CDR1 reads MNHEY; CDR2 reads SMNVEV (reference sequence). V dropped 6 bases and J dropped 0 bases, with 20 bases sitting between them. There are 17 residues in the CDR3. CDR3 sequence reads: CASSPGGGVTMNTEAFF. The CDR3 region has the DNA TGTGCCAGCAGCCCCGGGGGGGGGGTCACAATGAACACTGAAGCTTTCTTT.

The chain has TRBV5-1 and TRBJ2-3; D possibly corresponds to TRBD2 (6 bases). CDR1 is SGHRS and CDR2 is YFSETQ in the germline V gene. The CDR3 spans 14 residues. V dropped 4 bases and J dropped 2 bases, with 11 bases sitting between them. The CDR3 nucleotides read TGCGCCAGCAGCGTACCTAGCGACACAGATACGCAGTATTTT. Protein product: CASSVPSDTDTQYF. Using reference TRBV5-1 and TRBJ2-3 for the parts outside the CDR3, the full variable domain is KAGVTQTPRYLIKTRGQQVTLSCSPISGHRSVSWYQQTPGQGLQFLFEYFSETQRNKGNFPGRFSGRQFSNSRSEMNVSTLELGDSALYLCASSVPSDTDTQYFGPGTRLTVL.

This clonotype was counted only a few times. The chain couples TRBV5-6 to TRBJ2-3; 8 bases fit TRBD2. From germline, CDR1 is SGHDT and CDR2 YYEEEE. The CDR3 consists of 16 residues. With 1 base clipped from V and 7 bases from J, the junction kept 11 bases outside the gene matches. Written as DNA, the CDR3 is TGTGCCAGCAGCTTGTTTAAGGCGGGGGGCCCGAATACGCAGTATTTT. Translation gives CASSLFKAGGPNTQYF.

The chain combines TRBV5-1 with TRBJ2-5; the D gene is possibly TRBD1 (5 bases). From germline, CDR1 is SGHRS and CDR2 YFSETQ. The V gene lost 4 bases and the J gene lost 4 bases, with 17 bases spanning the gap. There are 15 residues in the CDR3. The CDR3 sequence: CASSGGKIQGETQYF. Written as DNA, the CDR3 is TGCGCCAGCAGCGGTGGGAAAATTCAGGGAGAGACCCAGTACTTC.

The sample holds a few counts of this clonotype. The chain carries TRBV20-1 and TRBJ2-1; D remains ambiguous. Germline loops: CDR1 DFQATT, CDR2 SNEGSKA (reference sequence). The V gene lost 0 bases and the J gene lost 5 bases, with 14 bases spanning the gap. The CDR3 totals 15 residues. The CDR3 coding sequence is TGCAGTGCTAGAGATCCCCGCAGGACCAACAATGAGCAGTTCTTC. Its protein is CSARDPRRTNNEQFF.

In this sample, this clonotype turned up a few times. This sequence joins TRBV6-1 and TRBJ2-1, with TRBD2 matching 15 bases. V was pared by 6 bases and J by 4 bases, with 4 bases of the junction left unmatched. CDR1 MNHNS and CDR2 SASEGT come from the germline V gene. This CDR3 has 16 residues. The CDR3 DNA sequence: TGTGCCAGCAGCCGGACTAGCGGGGGGGAGTACAATGAGCAGTTCTTC. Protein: CASSRTSGGEYNEQFF.

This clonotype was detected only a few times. In nucleotides, the CDR3 is TGTGCCAGCAGCCAAGTCTTTGGATTAAAGAACACTGAAGCTTTCTTT. Its translation is CASSQVFGLKNTEAFF. The chain has TRBV3-1 and TRBJ1-1; D is unresolved. This CDR3 contains 16 residues. V was clipped by 1 base and J by 1 base, with 13 bases between them. Germline CDR1 LGHDT, CDR2 YNNKEL (reference sequence).

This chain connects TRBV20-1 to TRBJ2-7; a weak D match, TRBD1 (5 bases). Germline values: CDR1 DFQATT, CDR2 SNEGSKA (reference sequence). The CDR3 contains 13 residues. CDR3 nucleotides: TGCAGCGTGATAGATGACAGCTCCTACGAGCAGTACTTC. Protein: CSVIDDSSYEQYF.

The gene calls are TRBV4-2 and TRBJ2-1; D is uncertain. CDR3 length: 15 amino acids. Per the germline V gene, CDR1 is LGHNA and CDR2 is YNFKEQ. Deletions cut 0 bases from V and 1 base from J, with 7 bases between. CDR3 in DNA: TGTGCCAGCAGCCAAGATAAGACATCCTACAATGAGCAGTTCTTC. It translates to CASSQDKTSYNEQFF.

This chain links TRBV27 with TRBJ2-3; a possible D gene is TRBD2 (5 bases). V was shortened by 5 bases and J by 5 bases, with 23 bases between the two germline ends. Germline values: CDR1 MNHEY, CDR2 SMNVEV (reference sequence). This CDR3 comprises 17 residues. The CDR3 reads CASSTIGLAGRGDTQYF. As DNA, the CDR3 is TGTGCCAGCAGTACAATAGGGCTAGCAGGACGAGGAGATACGCAGTATTTT.

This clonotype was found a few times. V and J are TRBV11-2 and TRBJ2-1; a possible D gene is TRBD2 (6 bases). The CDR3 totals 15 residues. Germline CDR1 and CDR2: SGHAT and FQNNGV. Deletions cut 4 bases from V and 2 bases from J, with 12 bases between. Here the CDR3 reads CASSSREATYNEQFF. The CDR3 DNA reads TGTGCCAGCAGCTCTAGGGAGGCAACCTACAATGAGCAGTTCTTC. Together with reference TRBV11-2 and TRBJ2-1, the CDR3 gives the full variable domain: EAGVAQSPRYKIIEKRQSVAFWCNPISGHATLYWYQQILGQGPKLLIQFQNNGVVDDSQLPKDRFSAERLKGVDSTLKIQPAKLEDSAVYLCASSSREATYNEQFFGPGTRLTVL.

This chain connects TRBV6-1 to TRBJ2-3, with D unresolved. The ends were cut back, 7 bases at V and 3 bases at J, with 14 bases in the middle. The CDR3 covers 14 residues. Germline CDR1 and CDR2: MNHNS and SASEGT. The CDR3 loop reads CASMGPFGTDTQYF. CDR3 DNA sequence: TGTGCCAGCATGGGTCCATTTGGGACAGATACGCAGTATTTT.

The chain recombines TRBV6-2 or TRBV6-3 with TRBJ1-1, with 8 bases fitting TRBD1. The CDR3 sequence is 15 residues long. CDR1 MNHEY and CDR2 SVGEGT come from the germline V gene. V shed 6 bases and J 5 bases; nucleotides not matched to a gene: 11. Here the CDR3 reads CASSWWTGSGTEAFF. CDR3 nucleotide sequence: TGTGCCAGCAGCTGGTGGACAGGGAGTGGGACTGAAGCTTTCTTT.

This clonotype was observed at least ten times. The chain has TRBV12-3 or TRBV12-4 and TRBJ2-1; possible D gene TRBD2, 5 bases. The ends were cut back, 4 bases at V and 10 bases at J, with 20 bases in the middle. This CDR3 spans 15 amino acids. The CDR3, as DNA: TGTGCCAGCAGTTCATCCGGGAACGGTAGGACCGAGCAGTTCTTC. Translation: CASSSSGNGRTEQFF.